This T cell receptor beta chain came from a study of T-cell memory formation after mild COVID-19. Across the study: Largely donor-specific sequence clusters came from a couple of donors.

One entry per CDR3 protein, called by TCRdb with MiXCR from the 5' RACE reads. This sample carries more than 110,000 distinct CDR3 sequences, around 15% of them seen once, and the ten largest clones take about 26%. Study outcomes and limitations: Whether day 37 second-wave clones are SARS-CoV-2-specific was not confirmed. Among clones contracting day 15 to 85, CD4/CD8 was balanced, whereas later expanders leaned CD4+. The main location of contracting CD4+ clones was CM and EM, and that of contracting CD8+ clones was EMRA.

This clonotype was recorded many times. The antigen is unknown. V trimming: 3 bases; J trimming: 2 bases; junction bases outside the gene matches: 6. The CDR3 extends over 16 amino acids. The germline gives CDR1 LGHNA, CDR2 YNFKEQ. The material sequenced was PBMCs or a T cell subset sorted from them (not recorded which). The rearrangement uses TRBV4-2 and TRBJ1-5, with 8 bases identical to TRBD1. The source of this sequence is an adult woman who had mild COVID-19 (a few samples of this study predate the infection). Cell type and time point are not known. DNA for the CDR3: TGTGCCAGCAGCCATACAACGACAGGGGGCAATCAGCCCCAGCATTTT. As protein: CASSHTTTGGNQPQHF.